The rows below give T cell receptor beta chains drawn from one sample of a study of OX40 agonist ivuxolimab in advanced cancers. This table comes from immunoSEQ multiplex PCR, and its TCRdb copy is limited to in-frame clones, with some not included. Among some 83,000 clones listed, roughly 86% were seen once. The specimen comprised CD4+ or CD8+ T cells sorted from blood, sampled in a trial of the OX40 agonist ivuxolimab. The receptors originated from an adult with an advanced solid tumor such as melanoma, head and neck, liver or kidney cancer. The CDR3 runs from the conserved cysteine through the conserved F or W. The D gene is left open where the match is weak. Some rows mark clone size as missing; the rest say once, few, many or name a class of expanded clone.

size,D,V,J,DNA,CDR3
-,-,TRBV7-9,TRBJ2-2,TGTGCCAGCAGCTTAGCGACAGCCGGGGAGCTGTTTTTT,CASSLATAGELFF
few,-,TRBV2,TRBJ2-1,TGTGCCAGCAGTCTGTCGGCGGGGGCCTTCAATGAGCAGTTCTTC,CASSLSAGAFNEQFF
-,TRBD1,TRBV27,TRBJ2-3,TGTGCCAGCAGTCTGGGGTGGGGACAGGGGGCAGCTAGCGGGTCTATGAGCACAGATACGCAGTATTTT,CASSLGWGQGAASGSMSTDTQYF
-,-,TRBV11-2,TRBJ2-3,TGTGCCAGCAGCAGAGGGACTCAGGTTGATTTTTTT,CASSRGTQVDFF
-,-,TRBV2,TRBJ1-1,TGTGCCAGCAGGACCTATCTCGGAACTGAAGCTTTCTTT,CASRTYLGTEAFF
-,-,TRBV10-2,TRBJ1-5,TGCGCCAGCAGTGAGAAGGTGAGCAATCAGCCCCAGCATTTT,CASSEKVSNQPQHF
-,-,TRBV6-1,TRBJ1-2,TGTGCCAGCAGTCTAAGGGGTCAGATTTATGGCTACACCTTC,CASSLRGQIYGYTF
-,TRBD2,TRBV29-1,TRBJ2-2,TGCAGCGCTAATCGGGGGGGCAACGGGGAGCTGTTTTTT,CSANRGGNGELFF
-,-,TRBV6-1,TRBJ1-5,TGTGCCAGCAACAGGGACCAATATAGCAATCAGCCCCAGCATTTT,CASNRDQYSNQPQHF
once,-,TRBV30,TRBJ1-4,TGTGCCTGGGGGTTGGGGCAGGCTAATGAAAAACTGTTTTTT,CAWGLGQANEKLFF
-,TRBD2,TRBV5-7,TRBJ2-5,TGTGCCAGCAGCCCCGGGACTAGCGGTACCCAGTACTTC,CASSPGTSGTQYF
-,-,TRBV4-3,TRBJ1-2,TGCGCCAGCAGCCAAGATTACGGGCTAAACTATGGCTACACCTTC,CASSQDYGLNYGYTF
-,-,TRBV9,TRBJ2-1,TGTGCCAGCAACAGGGAAACATCCGCCTCCTACAATGAGCAGTTCTTC,CASNRETSASYNEQFF
-,-,TRBV11-2,TRBJ2-6,TGTGCCAGCAGCTTCATTGGGGCCAACGTCCTGACTTTC,CASSFIGANVLTF
once,-,TRBV6-1,TRBJ1-6,TGTGCCAGCAGTGTTGCCGCGGGGGGCTATGATAATTCACCCCTCCACTTT,CASSVAAGGYDNSPLHF
-,-,TRBV9,TRBJ1-6,TGTGCCAGCAGTTCTGGGATTTCCTATAATTCACCCCTCCACTTT,CASSSGISYNSPLHF
-,-,TRBV7-2,TRBJ1-2,TGTGCCAGCAGCCCTGGCCGGGTGGGCCAATATATTAACTATGGCTACACCTTC,CASSPGRVGQYINYGYTF
-,-,TRBV6-6,TRBJ2-7,TGTGCCAGCAGACCAGCTAGGGTATACGAGCAGTACTTC,CASRPARVYEQYF
-,TRBD1,TRBV2,TRBJ2-5,TGTGCCAGCACCCCGGGACAGGGGGCAGAGACCCAGTACTTC,CASTPGQGAETQYF
-,-,TRBV7-9,TRBJ1-6,TGTGCCAGCAGCTTGGCCAGGAGTTATTCACCCCTCCACTTT,CASSLARSYSPLHF
-,TRBD1,TRBV7-2,TRBJ1-6,TGTGCCAGCAGCCACAGGGGGACAGGGTATAATTCACCCCTCCACTTT,CASSHRGTGYNSPLHF
-,TRBD1,TRBV19,TRBJ2-3,TGTGCCAGTAGTATAAACAGGGGGCAAAGCACAGATACGCAGTATTTT,CASSINRGQSTDTQYF
-,-,TRBV7-6,TRBJ2-5,TGTGCCAGCAGCTTTCAAGAGACCCAGTACTTC,CASSFQETQYF
-,-,TRBV5-1,TRBJ2-7,TGCGCCAGCAGCCGCTCGGGGCTAGCGAGCTCCTACGAGCAGTACTTC,CASSRSGLASSYEQYF
-,TRBD2,TRBV7-3,TRBJ2-3,TGTGCCAGCAGCTTAATGCCCCGGACTAGCGGAGGGGTTACGCAGTATTTT,CASSLMPRTSGGVTQYF
-,TRBD1,TRBV18,TRBJ2-3,TGTGCCAGCTCACCACAGGGGGCGAGCACAGATACGCAGTATTTT,CASSPQGASTDTQYF
-,TRBD2,TRBV6-6,TRBJ2-3,TGTGCCAGCAGTTACGCTCTAGCGGGTGGGACAGATACGCAGTATTTT,CASSYALAGGTDTQYF
-,TRBD2,TRBV5-4,TRBJ2-1,TGTGCCAGCAGCTTTGCGGTAGCGGGAGAGAATGAGCAGTTCTTC,CASSFAVAGENEQFF
-,-,TRBV6-5,TRBJ1-2,TGTGCCAGCAGTAAAGGACAGAACTATGGCTACACCTTC,CASSKGQNYGYTF
-,TRBD1,TRBV4-1,TRBJ2-7,TGCGCCAGCAGCCAAGAAAGAAACGCAGGGGGCTTGAAAGAGCAGTACTTC,CASSQERNAGGLKEQYF
-,TRBD1,TRBV6-4,TRBJ2-3,TGTGCCAGCCCCGATAGGACCCGGGACAGGGGGCAAATCACAGATACGCAGTATTTT,CASPDRTRDRGQITDTQYF
-,TRBD2,TRBV7-8,TRBJ2-1,TGTGCCAGCAGCTTAGGGCTAGCGGGCGTCAGCTCCTACAATGAGCAGTTCTTC,CASSLGLAGVSSYNEQFF
-,-,TRBV7-2,TRBJ1-5,TGTGCCAGCAGCTTAGTCAGTCAGAACAATCAGCCCCAGCATTTT,CASSLVSQNNQPQHF
-,TRBD1,TRBV5-1,TRBJ1-3,TGCGCCAGCAGCTTGGAGGGACAGGGGGCTGCTGGAAACACCATATATTTT,CASSLEGQGAAGNTIYF
-,-,TRBV7-8,TRBJ2-2,TGTGCCATGAAAAAGACCCGATCCGACACCGGGGAGCTGTTTTTT,CAMKKTRSDTGELFF
-,-,TRBV15,TRBJ2-2,TGTGCCACCAGCAGAGATCGAGCAGATCCGAAGCTGTTTTTT,CATSRDRADPKLFF
-,-,TRBV9,TRBJ2-5,TGTGCCAGCAGCGCGCGGAACGGGGAGACCCAGTACTTC,CASSARNGETQYF
-,-,TRBV27,TRBJ2-3,TGTGCCAGCAGCCCTCACAACACAGATACGCAGTATTTT,CASSPHNTDTQYF
-,-,TRBV23-1,TRBJ1-6,TGCGCCAGCAGTCAATGGAGGGATAATTCACCCCTCCACTTT,CASSQWRDNSPLHF
-,-,TRBV6-5,TRBJ2-7,TGTGCCAGCAAGTTATCCGCGACCAGCGAGCAGTACTTC,CASKLSATSEQYF
few,-,TRBV30,TRBJ1-2,TGTGCCTGGAGTGTGGAGGGCATAGCTAACTATGGCTACACCTTC,CAWSVEGIANYGYTF